Listed here is a single T cell receptor (beta chain). No antigen is known for it. The germline gives CDR1 MNHNY, CDR2 SVGAGI (reference sequence). CDR3 length: 13 residues. V was clipped by 5 bases and J by 3 bases, with 10 bases between them. TCRdb's table, derived via immunoSEQ multiplex PCR, lists solely in-frame clones and lacks some. Altogether several thousand clones are present, nearly 85% being singletons, with the ten largest covering more than 7.5%. The record originates from a study of neoadjuvant nivolumab and ipilimumab in lung cancer. On the study more broadly: The combination arm added day-1 ipilimumab 1 mg/kg to nivolumab 3 mg/kg on days 1, 15, 29. Study observations and caveats: Pretherapy blood TCR richness correlated positively with resected tumor richness. TCR clonality did not significantly correlate with pathologic tumor regression.

This specimen consisted of tumor tissue, obtained after neoadjuvant nivolumab, alone or with ipilimumab, at or shortly before surgery. The chain carries TRBV6-6 and TRBJ1-1; no clear D. This receptor was identified in an adult with non-small cell lung cancer. Here the CDR3 reads CASSERSDTEAFF. CDR3 DNA sequence: TGTGCCAGCAGTGAGAGATCAGACACTGAAGCTTTCTTT.